Below, one TCR beta chain is given with its context. Its antigen is currently unknown. The data originate from a study of T cell responses to AZD1222 COVID-19 vaccine. Overall study: Second-dose intervals of approximately 4 or approximately 12 weeks were pooled.

Profiling relied on immunoSEQ multiplex PCR, and the TCRdb table lists in-frame clones only, not all of them. The sample holds approximately 97,000 clones, roughly nine tenths seen once. Germline V lookup: CDR1 SGHTA, CDR2 FQGNSA. The V segment lost 6 bases and the J segment 5 bases; nucleotides outside the gene matches: 7. The CDR3 has 14 residues. Study-wide results and limits: The donors showed a predominance of white British ancestry and of females, with possible underestimation of clonal diversity. Breadth and depth of Spike-specific TCRs rose after two AZD1222 doses. Per reports, nearly half of all spike-specific TCRs target regions that are unmutated in variants.

The J gene is TRBJ1-2, the V gene TRBV7-2; 9 bases map to TRBD1. This receptor was taken from an adult in good health. The sample here was peripheral blood, taken on day 0 of AZD1222 vaccination. The chain's CDR3 is CASRRDRVGYGYTF. For the CDR3, the DNA is TGTGCCAGCAGGCGGGACAGGGTGGGATATGGCTACACCTTC.